The clone carrying this TCR beta chain has a single count. The data were obtained in a study of blood T cell repertoires in COVID-19. Study-level information: The samples span acute and convalescent COVID-19 from the United States, Italy and Spain.

Authors' methods: It was from reference gene primer amplification that nucleated cell counts were estimated. Clones were sequenced by immunoSEQ multiplex PCR, and TCRdb holds only the in-frame ones, with some missing. V and J calls and clone size are as listed in that table; D and trimming were resolved from the DNA. The table has about 200,000 clones, just under 85% seen once. Germline loops: CDR1 ENHRY, CDR2 SYGVKD. This CDR3 contains 14 residues. The V gene lost 2 bases and the J gene lost 3 bases, with 8 bases spanning the gap. The study recruited people aged about 18 to 95 years across around 23 US areas. Assignment of participants to cohorts was predicated upon participant-reported clinical history.

The chain is built from TRBV10-3 and TRBJ2-1; D remains unclear. This receptor was identified in a man aged 35-49 years who had recovered from COVID-19. Sample: PBMCs or T cells enriched from blood (not recorded which). CDR3 amino acids: CAISEERYYNEQFF. CDR3 DNA: TGTGCCATCAGTGAGGAGAGATACTACAATGAGCAGTTCTTC.